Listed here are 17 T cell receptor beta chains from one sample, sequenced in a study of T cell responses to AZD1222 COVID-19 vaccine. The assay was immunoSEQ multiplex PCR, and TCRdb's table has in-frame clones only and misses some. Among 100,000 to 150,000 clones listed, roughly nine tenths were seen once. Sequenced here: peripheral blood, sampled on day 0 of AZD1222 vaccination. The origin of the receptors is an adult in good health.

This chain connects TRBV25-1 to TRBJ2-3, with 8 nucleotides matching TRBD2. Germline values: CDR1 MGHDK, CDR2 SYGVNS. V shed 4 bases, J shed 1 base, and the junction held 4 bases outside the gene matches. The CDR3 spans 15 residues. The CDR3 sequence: CASSAPGLGTDTQYF. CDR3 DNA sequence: TGTGCCAGCAGTGCCCCGGGACTAGGCACAGATACGCAGTATTTT.

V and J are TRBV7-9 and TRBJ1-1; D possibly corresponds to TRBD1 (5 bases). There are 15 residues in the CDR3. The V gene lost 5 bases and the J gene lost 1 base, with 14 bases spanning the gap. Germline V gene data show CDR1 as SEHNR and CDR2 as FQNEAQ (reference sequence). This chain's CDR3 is CASSVGGGGNTEAFF. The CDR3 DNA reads TGTGCCAGCAGCGTTGGCGGTGGGGGGAACACTGAAGCTTTCTTT.

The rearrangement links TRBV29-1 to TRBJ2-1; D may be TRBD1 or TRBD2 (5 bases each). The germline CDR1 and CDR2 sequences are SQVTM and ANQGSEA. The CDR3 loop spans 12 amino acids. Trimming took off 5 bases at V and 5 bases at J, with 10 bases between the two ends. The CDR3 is CSVQGRDNEQFF. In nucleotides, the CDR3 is TGCAGCGTTCAGGGACGAGACAATGAGCAGTTCTTC.

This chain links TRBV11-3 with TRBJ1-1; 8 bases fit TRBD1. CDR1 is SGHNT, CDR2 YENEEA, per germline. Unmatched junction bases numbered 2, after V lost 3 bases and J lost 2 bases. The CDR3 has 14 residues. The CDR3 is CASSFAGGNTEAFF. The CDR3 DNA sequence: TGTGCCAGCAGCTTTGCAGGGGGCAACACTGAAGCTTTCTTT.

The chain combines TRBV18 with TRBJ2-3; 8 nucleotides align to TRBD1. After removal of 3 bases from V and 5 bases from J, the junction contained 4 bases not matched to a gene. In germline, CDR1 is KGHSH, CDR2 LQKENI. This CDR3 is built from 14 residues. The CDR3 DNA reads TGTGCCAGCTCACCCCGGACAGGGATAGATACGCAGTATTTT. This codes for CASSPRTGIDTQYF.

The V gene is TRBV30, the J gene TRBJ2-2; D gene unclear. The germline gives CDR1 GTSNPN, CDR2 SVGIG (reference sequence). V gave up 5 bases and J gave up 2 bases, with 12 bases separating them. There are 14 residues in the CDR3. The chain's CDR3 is CAWGGSINTGELFF. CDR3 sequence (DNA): TGTGCCTGGGGCGGATCCATCAACACCGGGGAGCTGTTTTTT.

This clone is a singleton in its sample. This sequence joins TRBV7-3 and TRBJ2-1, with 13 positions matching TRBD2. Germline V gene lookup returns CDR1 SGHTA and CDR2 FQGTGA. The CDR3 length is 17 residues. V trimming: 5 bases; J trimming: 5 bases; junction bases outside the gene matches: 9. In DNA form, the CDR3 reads TGTGCCAGCAGCGCCGGCGGGACTAGCGGGATCCACAATGAGCAGTTCTTC. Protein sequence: CASSAGGTSGIHNEQFF. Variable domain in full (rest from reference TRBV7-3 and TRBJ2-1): GAGVSQTPSNKVTEKGKYVELRCDPISGHTALYWYRQSLGQGPEFLIYFQGTGAADDSGLPNDRFFAVRPEGSVSTLKIQRTERGDSAVYLCASSAGGTSGIHNEQFFGPGTRLTVL.

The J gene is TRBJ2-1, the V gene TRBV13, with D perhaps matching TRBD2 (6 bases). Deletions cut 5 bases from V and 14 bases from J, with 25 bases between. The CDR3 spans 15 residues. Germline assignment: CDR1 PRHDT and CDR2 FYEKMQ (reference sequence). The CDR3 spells CASSPPGTFLRVEFF. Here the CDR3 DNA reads TGTGCCAGCAGCCCTCCCGGGACTTTCCTCCGGGTGGAGTTCTTC.

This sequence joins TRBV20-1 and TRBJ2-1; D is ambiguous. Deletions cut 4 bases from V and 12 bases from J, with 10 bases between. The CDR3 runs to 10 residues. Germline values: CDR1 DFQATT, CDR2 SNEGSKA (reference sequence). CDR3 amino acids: CSANLARQFF. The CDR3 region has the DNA TGCAGTGCTAATTTGGCCAGGCAGTTCTTC.

CDR3 bases: TGCAGCGTTGACGGGACAGGCGATGACTATGGCTACACCTTC. It yields the protein CSVDGTGDDYGYTF. V usage is TRBV29-1 and J usage is TRBJ1-2, with TRBD1 matching over 8 bases. The CDR3 loop spans 14 amino acids. V was clipped by 3 bases and J by 3 bases; unmatched bases: 6. Germline CDR1 SQVTM, CDR2 ANQGSEA.

The CDR3 nucleotides read TGTGCCAGCAGCCCCCGACAGGGGAGGTATGGCTACACCTTC. It specifies CASSPRQGRYGYTF. The chain links TRBV7-9 to TRBJ1-2; 8 bases are shared with TRBD1. Germline CDR1 reads SEHNR; CDR2 reads FQNEAQ (reference sequence). Trimming removed 5 bases from V and 5 bases from J; junction bases left unmatched: 7. This CDR3 is 14 amino acids long.

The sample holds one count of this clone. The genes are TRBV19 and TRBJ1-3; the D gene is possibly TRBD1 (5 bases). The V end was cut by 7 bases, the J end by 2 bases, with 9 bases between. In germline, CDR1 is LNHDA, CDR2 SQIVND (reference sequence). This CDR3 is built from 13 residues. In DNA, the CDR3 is TGTGCCAGTAACAGAGGGGCTGGAAACACCATATATTTT. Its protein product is CASNRGAGNTIYF.

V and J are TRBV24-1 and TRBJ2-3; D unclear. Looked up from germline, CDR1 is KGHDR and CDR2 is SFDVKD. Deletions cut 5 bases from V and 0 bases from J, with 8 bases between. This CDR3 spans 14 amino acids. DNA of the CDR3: TGTGCCACCAGTGGACGGATTAGCACAGATACGCAGTATTTT. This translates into CATSGRISTDTQYF.

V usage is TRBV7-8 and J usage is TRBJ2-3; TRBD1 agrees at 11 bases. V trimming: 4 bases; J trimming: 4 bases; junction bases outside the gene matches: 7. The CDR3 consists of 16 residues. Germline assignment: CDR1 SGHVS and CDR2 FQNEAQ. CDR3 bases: TGTGCCAGCAGCTCATGGACAGGGGGCAACTCAGATACGCAGTATTTT. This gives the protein CASSSWTGGNSDTQYF.

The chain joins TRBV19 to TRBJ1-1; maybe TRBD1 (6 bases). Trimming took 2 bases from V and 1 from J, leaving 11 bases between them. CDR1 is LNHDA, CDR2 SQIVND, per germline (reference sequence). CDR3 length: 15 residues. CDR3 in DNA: TGTGCCAGTAGTATAACGGGGGCAGCGAACACTGAAGCTTTCTTT. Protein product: CASSITGAANTEAFF.

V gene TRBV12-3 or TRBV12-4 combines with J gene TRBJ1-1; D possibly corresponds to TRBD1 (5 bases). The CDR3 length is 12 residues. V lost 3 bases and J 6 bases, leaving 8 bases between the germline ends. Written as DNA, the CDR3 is TGTGCCAGCAGTTTTGGAGGGGCTGAAGCTTTCTTT. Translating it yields CASSFGGAEAFF.

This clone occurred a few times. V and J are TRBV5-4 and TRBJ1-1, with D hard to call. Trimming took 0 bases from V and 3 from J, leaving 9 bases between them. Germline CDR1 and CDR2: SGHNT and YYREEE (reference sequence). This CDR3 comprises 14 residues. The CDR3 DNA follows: TGTGCCAGCAGCTTGGGACTCACCTACACTGAAGCTTTCTTT. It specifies CASSLGLTYTEAFF.